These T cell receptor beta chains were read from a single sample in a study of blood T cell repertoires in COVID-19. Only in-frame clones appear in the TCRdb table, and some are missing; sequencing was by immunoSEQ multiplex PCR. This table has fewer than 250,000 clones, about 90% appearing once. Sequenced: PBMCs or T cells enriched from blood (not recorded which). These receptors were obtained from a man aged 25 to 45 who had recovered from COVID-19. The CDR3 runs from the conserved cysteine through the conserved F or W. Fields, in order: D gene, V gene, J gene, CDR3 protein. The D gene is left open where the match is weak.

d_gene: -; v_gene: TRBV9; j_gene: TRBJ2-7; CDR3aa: CASSPTPDRIHEQYF
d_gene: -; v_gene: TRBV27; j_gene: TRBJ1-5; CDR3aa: CASSSAGGNQPQHF
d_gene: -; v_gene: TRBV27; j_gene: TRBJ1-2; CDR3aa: CASSGGQFNYGYTF
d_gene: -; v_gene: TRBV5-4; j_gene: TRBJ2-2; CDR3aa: CASSLAPGGYGELFF
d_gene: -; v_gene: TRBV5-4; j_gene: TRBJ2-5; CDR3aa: CASSSGGILETQYF
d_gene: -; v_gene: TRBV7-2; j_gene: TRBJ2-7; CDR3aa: CASSSQGQTEQYF
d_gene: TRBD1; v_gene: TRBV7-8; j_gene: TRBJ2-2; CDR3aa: CASSPDRGQGIGGELFF
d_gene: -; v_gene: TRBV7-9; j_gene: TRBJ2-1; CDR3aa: CASSLGGEQFF
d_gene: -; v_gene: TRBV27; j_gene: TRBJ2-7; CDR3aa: CASSPRTEGKRYEQYF
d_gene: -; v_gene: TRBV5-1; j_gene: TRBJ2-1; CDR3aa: CASSLERLPYNEQFF
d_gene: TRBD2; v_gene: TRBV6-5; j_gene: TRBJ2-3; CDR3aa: CASSSLAGPDTQYF
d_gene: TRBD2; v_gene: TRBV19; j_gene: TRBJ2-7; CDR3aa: CASSLLAGVGGEQYF
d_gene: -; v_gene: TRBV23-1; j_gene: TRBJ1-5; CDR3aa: CASSLGAKFQPQHF
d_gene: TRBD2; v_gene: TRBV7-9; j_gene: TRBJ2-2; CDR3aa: CASSPGTSGSGELFF
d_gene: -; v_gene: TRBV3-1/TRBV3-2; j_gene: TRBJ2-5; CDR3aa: CASSLQWSVRETQYF
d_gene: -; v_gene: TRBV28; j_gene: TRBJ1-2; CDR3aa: CASSSIRGTYGYTF
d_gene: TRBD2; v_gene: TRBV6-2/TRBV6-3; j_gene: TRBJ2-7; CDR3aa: CASSYGTSGGPSYEQYF
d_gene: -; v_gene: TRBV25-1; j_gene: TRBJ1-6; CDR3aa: CASTAGTLRYNSPLHF
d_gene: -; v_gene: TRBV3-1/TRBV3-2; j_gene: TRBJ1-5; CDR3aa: CASSQNSGIQPQHF
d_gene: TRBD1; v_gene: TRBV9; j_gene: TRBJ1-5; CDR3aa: CASSVGLCWTGWVGQPQHF
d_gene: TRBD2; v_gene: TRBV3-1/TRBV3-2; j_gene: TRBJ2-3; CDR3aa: CASSPYSGSGTDTQYF
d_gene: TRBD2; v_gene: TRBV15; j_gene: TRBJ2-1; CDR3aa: CATSRDPGQAGGNEQFF
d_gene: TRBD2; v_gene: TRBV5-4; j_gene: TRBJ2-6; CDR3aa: CASSYGLAGGSSSGANVLTF
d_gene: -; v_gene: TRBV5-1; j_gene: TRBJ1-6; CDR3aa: CASSSYDSPDSPLHF
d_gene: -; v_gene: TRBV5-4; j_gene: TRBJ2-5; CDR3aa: CASSLARGNQETQYF
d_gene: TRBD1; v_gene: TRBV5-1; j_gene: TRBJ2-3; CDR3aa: CASSAGQGHTDTQYF
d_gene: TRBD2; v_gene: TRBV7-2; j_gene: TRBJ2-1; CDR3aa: CASSLDAGVYNEQFF
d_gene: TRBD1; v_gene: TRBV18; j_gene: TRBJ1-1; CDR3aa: CASSPDRPPTGAFF
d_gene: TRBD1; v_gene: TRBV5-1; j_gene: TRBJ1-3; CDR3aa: CASSLGQGNSGNTIYF
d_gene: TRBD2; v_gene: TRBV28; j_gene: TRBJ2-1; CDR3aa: CASSPGLAGLQSDEQFF
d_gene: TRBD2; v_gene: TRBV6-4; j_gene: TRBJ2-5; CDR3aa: CASARASGIGETQYF
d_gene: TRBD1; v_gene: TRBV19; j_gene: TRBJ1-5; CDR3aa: CASSIGLQGGWGQPQHF
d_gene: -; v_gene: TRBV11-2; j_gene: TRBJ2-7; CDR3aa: CASMQGPKQYF